This record concerns one TCR beta chain sequence. The antigen remains undetermined. The assay used deep level. Profiling relied on immunoSEQ multiplex PCR, and the TCRdb table lists in-frame clones only, not all of them. The sample holds hundreds of thousands of clones; roughly 72% are singletons and the top ten take around 1.7%. The data belong to a study of shared clonotypes between healthy human individuals. Study-level points and caveats: The rarefaction results pointed to incomplete sorted-subset sequencing despite large depth.

CDR3 length: 11 amino acids. Germline V gives CDR1 SGHKS, CDR2 YYEKEE (reference sequence). The chain carries TRBV5-5 and TRBJ2-5, with D uncertain. The DNA end is more similar to TRBJ2-7, so the J call may be wrong. This TCR came from a woman in her twenties or thirties in good health. The sequencing input was memory CD4+ T cells sorted from blood. Subset meaning: CD45RA-negative fraction. CDR3 sequence reads: CASSFLYEQYF. The CDR3 DNA is TGTGCCAGCAGCTTTCTCTACGAGCAGTACTTC.